This T cell receptor (beta chain) was sequenced in a study of T cells in Graves' hyperthyroidism and ophthalmopathy. Those patients with uncontrolled infection, other autoimmune disease, pregnancy or lactation were excluded. Cells are PBMCs isolated from around 9.4 ml of fresh blood. This clonotype was recorded at least ten times. Its specificity is unknown. In germline, CDR1 is SGHRS, CDR2 YFSETQ. V lost 4 bases to trimming and J lost 2 bases; unmatched junction nucleotides: 8. The length of the CDR3 is 16 residues. Points from the study as a whole: Expanded thyroid clonotypes (above 0.001) were mostly also found in blood.

TCR beta CDR3 regions were amplified from RNA transcripts. HTBI primers were employed in a first-round RT-PCR of the TCR CDR3. MiXCR, applied by TCRdb to the multiplex PCR reads, yields one record per CDR3 protein. This table holds around 180,000 distinct CDR3 sequences, over 15% found once. The receptor was derived from a woman between 50 and 59 years old with Graves' hyperthyroidism. Material for sequencing was blood. V and J are TRBV5-1 and TRBJ2-3; 9 bases match TRBD1. The CDR3 sequence: CASSTDGTGITDTQYF. CDR3 in DNA: TGCGCCAGCAGCACAGACGGGACAGGGATCACAGATACGCAGTATTTT.